This TCR beta chain was recovered during a study of cytomegalovirus exposure and HLA in healthy donors. The CDR3 length is 17 residues. From germline, CDR1 is SNHLY and CDR2 FYNNEI. After removal of 5 bases from V and 2 bases from J, the junction contained 8 bases not matched to a gene. Data came from immunoSEQ multiplex PCR; TCRdb stores just in-frame clones and leaves some out. The sample lists tens of thousands of clones, just under 95% occurring once. This TCR was recovered from a man aged 18 to 30 in good health and CMV-seropositive. This chain links TRBV2 with TRBJ2-1; 11 bases align to TRBD2. The sample consisted of PBMCs. CDR3 bases: TGTGCCAGCAGTCAATACACGGGACTAGCGGCCTACAATGAGCAGTTCTTC. It encodes CASSQYTGLAAYNEQFF.